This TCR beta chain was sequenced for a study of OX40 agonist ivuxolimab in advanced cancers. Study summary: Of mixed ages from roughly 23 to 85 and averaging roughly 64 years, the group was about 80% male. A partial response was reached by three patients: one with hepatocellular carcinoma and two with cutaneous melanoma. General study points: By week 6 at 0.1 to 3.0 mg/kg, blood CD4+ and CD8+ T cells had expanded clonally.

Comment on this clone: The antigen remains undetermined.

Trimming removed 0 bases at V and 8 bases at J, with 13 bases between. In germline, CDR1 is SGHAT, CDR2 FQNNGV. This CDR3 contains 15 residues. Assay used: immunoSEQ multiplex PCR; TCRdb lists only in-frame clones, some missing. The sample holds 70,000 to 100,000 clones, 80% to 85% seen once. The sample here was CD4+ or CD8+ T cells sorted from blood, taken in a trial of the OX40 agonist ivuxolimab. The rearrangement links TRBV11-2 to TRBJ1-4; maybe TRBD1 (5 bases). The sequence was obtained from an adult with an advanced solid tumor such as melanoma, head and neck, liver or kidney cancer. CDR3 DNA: TGTGCCAGCAGCTTAGAGGCCATCCAGGGAGAAAAACTGTTTTTT. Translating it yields CASSLEAIQGEKLFF.